The entry below describes one T cell receptor beta chain. What it binds is not known. Central memory, naive, regulatory and stem cell-like memory CD4+ cells were sorted by CD45RO/CCR7/CD25/CD127/CD95/CD27. This sample is drawn from a study of beta chain features in type 1 diabetes. Overall study results and limits: Significant though moderate, a shortening of TCRB CDR3s appeared in all four CD4+ subsets of Type 1 diabetes patients. Patients with type 1 diabetes showed fewer VDJ junction insertions and more deletions. Researchers cautioned that cDNA sequencing could over-represent cells with high TCR expression. Any HLA type influence on TCRB rearrangement was left unresolved here.

V lost 4 bases, J lost 3 bases, and 9 bases lay in between. This CDR3 has 14 amino acids. The germline gives CDR1 ENHRY, CDR2 SYGVKD. The isolated RNA, all of it, was reverse transcribed, so expressed TCRB transcripts were what got sequenced. Using immunoSEQ multiplex PCR, the repertoire was profiled, and TCRdb retains in-frame clones only, with some absent. Here the sample spans hundreds of thousands of clones, 11% to 15% being singletons. The sequenced sample consisted of naive CD4+ T cells from blood. The sequence derives from a man between 18 and 35 years old with type 1 diabetes. The gene calls are TRBV10-3 and TRBJ2-2; the D is unclear. CDR3 DNA: TGTGCCATCAGTGTGGAATCGCACACCGGGGAGCTGTTTTTT. Translating gives CAISVESHTGELFF.